This TCR beta chain is from a study of blood T cell repertoires in COVID-19. At the level of the study: Samples of COVID-19 (acute and convalescent) were obtained from the United States, Italy and Spain. The cDNA or gDNA used as material had been derived from T cells, B-cell-depleted T cells, or PBMCs.

CDR1 is MNHEY, CDR2 SVGEGT, per germline. The germline V and J ends were trimmed by 2 bases and 7 bases, with 8 bases remaining between them. The CDR3 extends over 13 amino acids. As processed by the authors: The authors estimated nucleated cell counts from reference gene primer amplification. TCRdb's copy holds only in-frame clones and misses some; the assay was immunoSEQ multiplex PCR. Clone size and V and J calls were adopted from that table, with D and trimming inferred from the DNA. The sample lists 170,000 or so clones; approximately 90% were seen once. Sequencing was performed on peripheral blood. This sequence joins TRBV6-2 or TRBV6-3 and TRBJ2-2; D unclear. This receptor was obtained from a young woman who had recovered from COVID-19. CDR3 sequence (DNA): TGTGCCAGCAGTTACACAGACGACGGGGAGCTGTTTTTT. Its translation: CASSYTDDGELFF.